This entry features one TCR beta chain sequence. Germline V CDR1 and CDR2: SGHRS, YFSETQ. Trimming cost V 0 bases and J 1 base; bases outside gene matches: 2. The CDR3 spans 16 residues. Authors' methods: Amplification of reference gene primers was used by the study to estimate nucleated cell counts. The method was immunoSEQ multiplex PCR; TCRdb's version includes in-frame clones alone and lacks a portion of them. V, J and clone size were drawn from that table, and D and trimming were deduced from the DNA. The table has about 140,000 clones, roughly nine tenths seen once. This sample stems from a study of blood T cell repertoires in COVID-19. Study-wide context: The United States, Italy and Spain provided the acute and convalescent COVID-19 samples.

The rearrangement joins TRBV5-1 to TRBJ2-3, with 10 nucleotides matching TRBD2. Sequencing used peripheral blood. The TCR was taken from a woman aged 55-70 years with active COVID-19. CDR3 region: CASSLGLAGGTDTQYF. CDR3 DNA: TGCGCCAGCAGCTTGGGGCTAGCGGGAGGCACAGATACGCAGTATTTT.